The clone carrying this T cell receptor (beta chain) turned up a few times. Its matching antigen is unknown. These data originate in a study of blood T cells in healthy people across ages. With a J-beta primer mix and a sample-barcoded 5' primer, a second PCR ran roughly 6 to 11 cycles. All cDNA molecules were each tagged by a template-switch adaptor with 12 random nucleotides. From the 5' RACE reads, TCRdb called clonotypes with MiXCR, one entry per CDR3 protein. The data show roughly 1 million distinct CDR3 sequences, with about 25% seen just once and about 0.69% held by the top ten. Germline V gives CDR1 MDHEN, CDR2 SYDVKM. The CDR3 runs 14 residues. V was pared by 3 bases and J by 2 bases, with 8 bases between. Broader study findings: Older age went with lower TCR beta diversity per million T cells, in a roughly linear way.

The individuals who served as donors were healthy Caucasians living in Russia, aged roughly 6 to 100. These sequences were also reported in another study, on T cells of mothers and their children. That source adds: Each child contributed approximately 3.3 million TCR beta CDR3 reads, while each mother contributed over 9.5 million.

Sequenced sample: blood. The clonotype was recovered from a girl aged 2-10 years in good health. The chain links TRBV28 to TRBJ2-4, with D unclear. CDR3 sequence reads: CASSFLSSKNIQYF. The CDR3 region has the DNA TGTGCCAGCAGTTTTCTATCATCCAAAAACATTCAGTACTTC.